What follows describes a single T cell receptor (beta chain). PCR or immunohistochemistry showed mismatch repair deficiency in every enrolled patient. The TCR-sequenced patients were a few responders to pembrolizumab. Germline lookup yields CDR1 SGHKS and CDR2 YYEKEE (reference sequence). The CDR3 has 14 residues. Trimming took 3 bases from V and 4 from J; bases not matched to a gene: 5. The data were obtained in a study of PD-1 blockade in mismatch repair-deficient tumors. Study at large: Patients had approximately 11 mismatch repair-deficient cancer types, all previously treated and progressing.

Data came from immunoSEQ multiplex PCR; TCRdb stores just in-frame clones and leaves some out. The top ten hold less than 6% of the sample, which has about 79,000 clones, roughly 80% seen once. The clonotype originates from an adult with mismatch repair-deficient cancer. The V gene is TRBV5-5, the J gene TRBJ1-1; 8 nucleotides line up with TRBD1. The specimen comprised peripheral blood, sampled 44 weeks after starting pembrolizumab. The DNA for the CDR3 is TGTGCCAGCAGCTCCAGGGGGCTTGGCACTGAAGCTTTCTTT. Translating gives CASSSRGLGTEAFF.